Listed below are T cell receptor beta chains from one sample, sequenced in a study of identical twins. TCRdb used MiXCR to reprocess the 5' RACE reads, holding one entry per CDR3 protein. The table has 450,000 or so distinct CDR3 sequences, 14% seen once. The sample also formed part of further work on yellow fever vaccine responses in identical twins.

Sequencing was done on a sample of CD4+ T cells sorted from blood. The source of these receptors is a woman between 18 and 30 years old in good health. Each CDR3 is given with its conserved first and last residue. A D gene is named only where the DNA matches it firmly. Rows may omit the clone size; those that give it use once, few, many or a size class.

v_gene,d_gene,j_gene,abundance,CDR3nt,CDR3aa
TRBV20-1,-,TRBJ1-2,-,TGCAGTGCTAGAGTGACAGGACTAGACTATGGCTACACCTTC,CSARVTGLDYGYTF
TRBV20-1,TRBD2,TRBJ2-7,-,TGCAGTGCTAGAGATGCCGGGAGGGCCTCCTACGAGCAGTACTTC,CSARDAGRASYEQYF
TRBV7-2,-,TRBJ2-7,many,TGTGCCAGCACTCGGGACGCACCCTACGAGCAGTACTTC,CASTRDAPYEQYF
TRBV29-1,TRBD1,TRBJ2-7,few,TGCAGCGTAGTCAAAGGGGGCGGAGGATCCCGCGAGCAGTACTTC,CSVVKGGGGSREQYF
TRBV20-1,TRBD1,TRBJ2-7,few,TGCAGTGCTGACAGGGGCTCCTACGAGCAGTACTTC,CSADRGSYEQYF
TRBV27,-,TRBJ1-2,few,TGTGCCAGCAGTTCCCCCCGAGGGGGTTCCGGCTACACCTTC,CASSSPRGGSGYTF
TRBV7-9,-,TRBJ2-7,-,TGTGCCAGCAGCTTAGGCGTCGGTAGCTACGAGCAGTACTTC,CASSLGVGSYEQYF
TRBV15,-,TRBJ1-1,few,TGTGCCACCACCCCTTCAGGGTTTGGCACTGAAGCTTTCTTT,CATTPSGFGTEAFF
TRBV28,TRBD2,TRBJ2-3,-,TGTGCCAGCATTCGAAGGCCCGGACTAGCGGGCACAGATACGCAGTATTTT,CASIRRPGLAGTDTQYF
TRBV12-3/TRBV12-4,-,TRBJ2-7,few,TGTGCCAGCAGTTTCAAGGCGACTAGTTCCTACGAGCAGTACTTC,CASSFKATSSYEQYF
TRBV27,TRBD2,TRBJ2-3,-,TGTGCCAGCAGTCCCTGGAGCGGGGGCCCAGATACGCAGTATTTT,CASSPWSGGPDTQYF
TRBV4-1,-,TRBJ2-7,many,TGCGCCAGCAGCCAAGCACACTTTTCCGGGACACTCTCCTACGAGCAGTACTTC,CASSQAHFSGTLSYEQYF
TRBV6-2/TRBV6-3,TRBD2,TRBJ2-7,few,TGTGCCAGCAGCCGCCCACGGACTAGCGGAACATACGAGCAGTACTTC,CASSRPRTSGTYEQYF
TRBV20-1,-,TRBJ2-7,few,TGCAGTGCTAGTGAGCTGACAGGTTCCTACGAGCAGTACTTC,CSASELTGSYEQYF
TRBV5-6,-,TRBJ1-1,many,TGTGCCAGCAGCTTAAGTTTTAGGAATGTGAACACTGAAGCTTTCTTT,CASSLSFRNVNTEAFF
TRBV20-1,TRBD1,TRBJ2-2,-,TGCAGTGCTGATAGGACCGGGACAGAAAACACCGGGGAGCTGTTTTTT,CSADRTGTENTGELFF
TRBV7-2,TRBD1,TRBJ1-1,few,TGTGCCAGCAGCTTAGAAGGGGGCAGGGCTGCTGAAGCTTTCTTT,CASSLEGGRAAEAFF
TRBV29-1,TRBD1,TRBJ1-1,few,TGCAGCGGGATGACAGGGGACCCTGAAGCTTTCTTT,CSGMTGDPEAFF
TRBV20-1,TRBD2,TRBJ2-2,few,TGCAGTGCGCAAACCGATAGCGGGAGGCCCGACACCGGGGAGCTGTTTTTT,CSAQTDSGRPDTGELFF
TRBV27,-,TRBJ1-6,-,TGTGCCAGCAGTTTCCGAGGACAGTATAATTCACCCCTCCACTTT,CASSFRGQYNSPLHF
TRBV3-1,-,TRBJ2-1,many,TGTGCCAGCAGCCAAAGGGCGGGCTTCGTAGAGCAGTTCTTC,CASSQRAGFVEQFF
TRBV14,TRBD1,TRBJ2-7,few,TGTGCCAGCAGCCAAGCGACAGGGGGCGCCGAGCAGTACTTC,CASSQATGGAEQYF
TRBV11-2,-,TRBJ2-1,-,TGTGCCAGCAGCCGTCCGTTTACGGGACACAATGAGCAGTTCTTC,CASSRPFTGHNEQFF
TRBV12-3/TRBV12-4,TRBD1,TRBJ2-7,many,TGTGCCAGCAGAAGGACAGGGGGATCCTACGAGCAGTACTTC,CASRRTGGSYEQYF
TRBV7-9,-,TRBJ2-5,many,TGTGCCAGCAGCTTATCGGCCGCCTTCCAAGAGACCCAGTACTTC,CASSLSAAFQETQYF
TRBV20-1,TRBD1,TRBJ1-2,few,TGCAGTGCTAGAGAGGTCTCCCTAAAGGGGGCGAATGGCTACACCTTC,CSAREVSLKGANGYTF
TRBV20-1,-,TRBJ2-3,-,TGCAGTGCAAGGACGCTTGGGAAAAGCACAGATACGCAGTATTTT,CSARTLGKSTDTQYF
TRBV21-1,-,TRBJ2-3,once,TGTGCCACCGATCGGGGACATAGCACAGATACGCAGTATTTT,CATDRGHSTDTQYF
TRBV4-2,-,TRBJ2-5,-,TGTGCCAGCAGCCAAGCCACGGGGGTGCAAGAGACCCAGTACTTC,CASSQATGVQETQYF
TRBV5-1,-,TRBJ2-4,many,TGCGCCAGCAGCTTGTCTTTGGCCACAGCCAAAAACATTCAGTACTTC,CASSLSLATAKNIQYF
TRBV20-1,TRBD2,TRBJ2-7,few,TGCAGTGCTCCTCTAGCGGGGTACTCGAGGGAGCAGTACTTC,CSAPLAGYSREQYF
TRBV6-4,-,TRBJ1-6,many,TGTGCCAGCAGTTCCGATAATTCACCCCTCCACTTT,CASSSDNSPLHF
TRBV7-9,-,TRBJ2-7,-,TGTGCCAGCAGCTTAGTTGATCCATACGAGCAGTACTTC,CASSLVDPYEQYF
TRBV13,TRBD1,TRBJ2-2,-,TGTGCCAGCCAGGGACAGGGGCTTCCGATCCGGGAGCTGTTTTTT,CASQGQGLPIRELFF
TRBV18,-,TRBJ2-7,few,TGTGCCAGCTCCGCCCCGGGAGTGGCCTACGAGCAGTACTTC,CASSAPGVAYEQYF
TRBV4-3,-,TRBJ2-1,few,TGCGCCAGCGGTCAAGCCGGGACCCCGAGACGCGATGAGCAGTTCTTC,CASGQAGTPRRDEQFF
TRBV7-3,-,TRBJ2-1,few,TGTGCCAGCAGCTCCGCGGGGACTGTGCAGTTCTTC,CASSSAGTVQFF
TRBV28,TRBD2,TRBJ2-3,-,TGTGCCAGCAGTTCCGGGACTAGCGGGTGGGATACGCAGTATTTT,CASSSGTSGWDTQYF
TRBV6-5,-,TRBJ2-3,-,TGTGCCAGCAGTTATCCCGGATTGGGCGGAGATACGCAGTATTTT,CASSYPGLGGDTQYF
TRBV7-9,TRBD1,TRBJ1-2,-,TGTGCCAGCAGCTTAGCGTCCGGAAGACAGGGGTTTGGCTACACCTTC,CASSLASGRQGFGYTF
TRBV20-1,TRBD2,TRBJ2-7,few,TGCAGTGCTTCCCCCCCGGGAGGGCCCTACGAGCAGTACTTC,CSASPPGGPYEQYF